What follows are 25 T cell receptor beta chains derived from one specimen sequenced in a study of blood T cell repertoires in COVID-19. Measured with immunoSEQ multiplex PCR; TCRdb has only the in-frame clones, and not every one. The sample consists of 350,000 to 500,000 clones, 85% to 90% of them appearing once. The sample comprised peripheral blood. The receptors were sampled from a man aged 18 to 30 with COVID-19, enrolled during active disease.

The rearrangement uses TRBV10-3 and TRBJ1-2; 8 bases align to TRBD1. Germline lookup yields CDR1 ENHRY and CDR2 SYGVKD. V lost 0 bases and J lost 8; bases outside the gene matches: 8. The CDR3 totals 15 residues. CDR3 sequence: CAISESAGGAYGYTF. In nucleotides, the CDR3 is TGTGCCATCAGTGAGTCAGCAGGGGGCGCGTACGGCTACACCTTC.

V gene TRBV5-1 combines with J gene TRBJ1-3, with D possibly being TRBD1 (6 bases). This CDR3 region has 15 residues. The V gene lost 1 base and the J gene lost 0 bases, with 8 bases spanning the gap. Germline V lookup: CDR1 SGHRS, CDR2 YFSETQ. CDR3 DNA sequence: TGCGCCAGCAGCTTGTCAGGGGACTCTGGAAACACCATATATTTT. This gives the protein CASSLSGDSGNTIYF.

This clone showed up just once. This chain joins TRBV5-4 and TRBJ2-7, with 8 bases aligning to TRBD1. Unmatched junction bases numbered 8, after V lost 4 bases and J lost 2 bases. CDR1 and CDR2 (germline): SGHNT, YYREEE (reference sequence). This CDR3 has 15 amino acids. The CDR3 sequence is CASSLTGTGTYEQYF. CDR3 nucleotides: TGTGCCAGCAGCCTGACCGGGACAGGCACCTACGAGCAGTACTTC.

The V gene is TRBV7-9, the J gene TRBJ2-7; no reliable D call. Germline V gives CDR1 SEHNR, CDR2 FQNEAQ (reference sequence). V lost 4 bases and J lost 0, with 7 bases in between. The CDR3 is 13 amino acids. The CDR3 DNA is TGTGCCAGCAGCTCGAGCAACTCCTACGAGCAGTACTTC. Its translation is CASSSSNSYEQYF.

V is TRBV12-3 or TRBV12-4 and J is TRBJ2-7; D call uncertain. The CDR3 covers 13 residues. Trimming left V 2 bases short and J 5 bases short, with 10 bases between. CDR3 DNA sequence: TGTGCCAGCAGTTTAAGCGTCATTAACGAGCAGTACTTC. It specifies CASSLSVINEQYF.

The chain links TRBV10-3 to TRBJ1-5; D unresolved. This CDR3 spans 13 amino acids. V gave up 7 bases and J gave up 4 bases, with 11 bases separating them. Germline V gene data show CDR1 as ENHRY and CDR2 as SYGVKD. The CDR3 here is CAIKRELNQPQHF. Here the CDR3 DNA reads TGTGCCATCAAGAGGGAATTAAATCAGCCCCAGCATTTT.

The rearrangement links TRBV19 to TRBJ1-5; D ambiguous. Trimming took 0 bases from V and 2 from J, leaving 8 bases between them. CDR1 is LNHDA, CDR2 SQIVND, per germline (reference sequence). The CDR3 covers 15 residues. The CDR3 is CASSIDRVGNQPQHF. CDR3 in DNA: TGTGCCAGTAGTATAGATAGAGTGGGCAATCAGCCCCAGCATTTT.

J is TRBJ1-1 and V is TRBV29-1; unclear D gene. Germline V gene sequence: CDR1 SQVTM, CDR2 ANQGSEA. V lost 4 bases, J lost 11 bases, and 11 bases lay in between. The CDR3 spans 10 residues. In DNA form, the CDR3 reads TGCAGCGTTGGGGCAGGTGGTGCTTTCTTT. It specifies CSVGAGGAFF.

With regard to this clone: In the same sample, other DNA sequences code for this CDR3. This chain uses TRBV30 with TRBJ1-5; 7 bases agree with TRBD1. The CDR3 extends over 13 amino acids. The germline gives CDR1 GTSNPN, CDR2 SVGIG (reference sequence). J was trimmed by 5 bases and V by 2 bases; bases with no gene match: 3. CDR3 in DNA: TGTGCCTGGAGTTCAACAGGGGATCAGCCCCAGCATTTT. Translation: CAWSSTGDQPQHF.

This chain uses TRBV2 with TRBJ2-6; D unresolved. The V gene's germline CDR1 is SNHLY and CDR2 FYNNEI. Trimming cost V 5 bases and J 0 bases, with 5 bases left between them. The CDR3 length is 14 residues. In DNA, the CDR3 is TGTGCCAGCAGTTCGTACTCTGGGGCCAACGTCCTGACTTTC. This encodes CASSSYSGANVLTF. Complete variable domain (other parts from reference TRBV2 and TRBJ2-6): EPEVTQTPSHQVTQMGQEVILRCVPISNHLYFYWYRQILGQKVEFLVSFYNNEISEKSEIFDDQFSVERPDGSNFTLKIRSTKLEDSAMYFCASSSYSGANVLTFGAGSRLTVL.

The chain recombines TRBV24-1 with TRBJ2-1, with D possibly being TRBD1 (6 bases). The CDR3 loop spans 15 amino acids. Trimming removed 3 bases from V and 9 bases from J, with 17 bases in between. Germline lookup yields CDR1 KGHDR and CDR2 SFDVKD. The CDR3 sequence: CATSDPRIPRGEQFF. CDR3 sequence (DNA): TGTGCCACCAGTGATCCTAGGATTCCCAGGGGTGAGCAGTTCTTC.

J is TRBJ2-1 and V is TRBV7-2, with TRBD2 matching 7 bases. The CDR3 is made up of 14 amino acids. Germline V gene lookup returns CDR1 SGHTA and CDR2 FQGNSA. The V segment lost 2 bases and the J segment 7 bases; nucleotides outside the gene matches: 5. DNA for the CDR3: TGTGCCAGCAGCTTATGGACTAGGGAGAATGAGCAGTTCTTC. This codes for CASSLWTRENEQFF.

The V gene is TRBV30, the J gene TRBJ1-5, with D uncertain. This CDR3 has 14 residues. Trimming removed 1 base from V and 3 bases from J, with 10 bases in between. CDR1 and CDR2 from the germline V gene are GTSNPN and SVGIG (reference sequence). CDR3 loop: CAWSALSPNQPQHF. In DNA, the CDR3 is TGTGCCTGGAGTGCCTTGAGCCCCAATCAGCCCCAGCATTTT.

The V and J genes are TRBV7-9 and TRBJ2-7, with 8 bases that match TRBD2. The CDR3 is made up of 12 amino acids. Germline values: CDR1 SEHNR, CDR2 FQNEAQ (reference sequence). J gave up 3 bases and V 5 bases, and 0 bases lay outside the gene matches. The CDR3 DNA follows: TGTGCCAGCAGCCGGGAGGGCTACGAGCAGTACTTC. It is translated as CASSREGYEQYF. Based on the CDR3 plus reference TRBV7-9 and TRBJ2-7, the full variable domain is DTGVSQNPRHKITKRGQNVTFRCDPISEHNRLYWYRQTLGQGPEFLTYFQNEAQLEKSRLLSDRFSAERPKGSFSTLEIQRTEQGDSAMYLCASSREGYEQYFGPGTRLTVT.

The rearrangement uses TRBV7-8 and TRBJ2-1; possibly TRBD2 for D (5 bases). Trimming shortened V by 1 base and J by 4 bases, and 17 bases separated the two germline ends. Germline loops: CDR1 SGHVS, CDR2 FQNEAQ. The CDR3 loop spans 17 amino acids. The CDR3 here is CASSLGRLPSSYNEQFF. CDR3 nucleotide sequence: TGTGCCAGCAGCTTAGGACGACTACCTTCCTCATACAATGAGCAGTTCTTC.

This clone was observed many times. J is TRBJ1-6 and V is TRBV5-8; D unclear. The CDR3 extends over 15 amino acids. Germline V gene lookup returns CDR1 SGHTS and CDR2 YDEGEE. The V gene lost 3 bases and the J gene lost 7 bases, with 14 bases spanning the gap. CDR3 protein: CASSSRHVRNSPLHF. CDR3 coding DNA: TGTGCCAGCAGCTCTCGACACGTCCGGAATTCACCCCTCCACTTT. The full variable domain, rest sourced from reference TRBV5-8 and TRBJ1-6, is EAGVTQSPTHLIKTRGQQATLRCSPISGHTSVYWYQQALGLGLQFLLWYDEGEERNRGNFPPRFSGRQFPNYSSELNVNALELEDSALYLCASSSRHVRNSPLHFGNGTRLTVT.

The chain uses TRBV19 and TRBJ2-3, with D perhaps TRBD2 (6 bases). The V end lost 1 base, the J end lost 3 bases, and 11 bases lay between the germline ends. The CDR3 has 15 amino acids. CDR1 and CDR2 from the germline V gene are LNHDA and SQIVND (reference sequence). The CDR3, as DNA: TGTGCCAGTAGTATAGGGTGGGAGGCGACAGATACGCAGTATTTT. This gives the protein CASSIGWEATDTQYF.

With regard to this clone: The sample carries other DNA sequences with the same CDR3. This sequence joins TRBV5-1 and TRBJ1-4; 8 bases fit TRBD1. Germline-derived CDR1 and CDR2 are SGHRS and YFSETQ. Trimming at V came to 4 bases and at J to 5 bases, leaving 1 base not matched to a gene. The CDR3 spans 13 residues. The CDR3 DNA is TGCGCCAGCAGCGGGGACAGGAATGAAAAACTGTTTTTT. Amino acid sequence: CASSGDRNEKLFF.

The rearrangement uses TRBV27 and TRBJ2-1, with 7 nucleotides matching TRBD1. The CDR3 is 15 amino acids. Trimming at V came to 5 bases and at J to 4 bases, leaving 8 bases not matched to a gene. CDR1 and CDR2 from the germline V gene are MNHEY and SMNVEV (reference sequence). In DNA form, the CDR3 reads TGTGCCAGCAGTGGCGGAACAGGGGTGTACAATGAGCAGTTCTTC. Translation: CASSGGTGVYNEQFF.

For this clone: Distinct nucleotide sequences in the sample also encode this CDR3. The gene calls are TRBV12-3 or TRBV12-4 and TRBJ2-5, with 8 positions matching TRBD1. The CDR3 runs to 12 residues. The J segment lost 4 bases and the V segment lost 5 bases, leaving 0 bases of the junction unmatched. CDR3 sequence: CASSGTGETQYF. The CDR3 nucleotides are TGTGCCAGCAGTGGGACAGGAGAGACCCAGTACTTC.

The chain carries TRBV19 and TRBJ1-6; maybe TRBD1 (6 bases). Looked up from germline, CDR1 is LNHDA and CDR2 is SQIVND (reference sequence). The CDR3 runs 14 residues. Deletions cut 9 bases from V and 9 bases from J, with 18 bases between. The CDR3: CASNWAGVGSPLHF. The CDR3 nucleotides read TGTGCCAGCAATTGGGCAGGGGTTGGTTCACCCCTCCACTTT.

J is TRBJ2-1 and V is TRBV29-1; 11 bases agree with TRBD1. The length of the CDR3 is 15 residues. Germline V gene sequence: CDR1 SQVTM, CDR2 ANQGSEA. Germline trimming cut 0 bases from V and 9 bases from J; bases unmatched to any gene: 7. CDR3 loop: CSVEDPGQGVLEQFF. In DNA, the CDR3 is TGCAGCGTTGAAGATCCGGGACAGGGGGTTCTTGAGCAGTTCTTC.

The CDR3 spells CASSAREVHTGELFF. CDR3 bases: TGTGCCAGCAGCGCGCGGGAGGTTCACACCGGGGAGCTGTTTTTT. The chain couples TRBV2 to TRBJ2-2; 8 bases match TRBD2. V lost 6 bases, J lost 3 bases, and 6 bases stayed unmatched. Germline V gene lookup returns CDR1 SNHLY and CDR2 FYNNEI. CDR3 length equals 15 residues.

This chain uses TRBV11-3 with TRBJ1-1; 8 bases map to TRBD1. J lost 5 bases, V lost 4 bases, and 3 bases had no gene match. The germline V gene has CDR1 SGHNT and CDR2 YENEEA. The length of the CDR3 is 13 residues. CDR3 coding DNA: TGTGCCAGCAGCTCGACAGGGGATACTGAAGCTTTCTTT. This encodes CASSSTGDTEAFF. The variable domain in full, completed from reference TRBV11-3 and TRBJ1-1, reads EAGVVQSPRYKIIEKKQPVAFWCNPISGHNTLYWYLQNLGQGPELLIRYENEEAVDDSQLPKDRFSAERLKGVDSTLKIQPAELGDSAVYLCASSSTGDTEAFFGQGTRLTVV.

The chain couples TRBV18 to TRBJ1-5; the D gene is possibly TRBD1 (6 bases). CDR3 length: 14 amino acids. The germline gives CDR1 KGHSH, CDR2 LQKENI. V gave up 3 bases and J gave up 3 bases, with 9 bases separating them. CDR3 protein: CASSPDSNNQPQHF. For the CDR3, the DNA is TGTGCCAGCTCACCGGACAGCAACAATCAGCCCCAGCATTTT. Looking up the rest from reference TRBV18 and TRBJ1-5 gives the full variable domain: NAGVMQNPRHLVRRRGQEARLRCSPMKGHSHVYWYRQLPEEGLKFMVYLQKENIIDESGMPKERFSAEFPKEGPSILRIQQVVRGDSAAYFCASSPDSNNQPQHFGDGTRLSIL.